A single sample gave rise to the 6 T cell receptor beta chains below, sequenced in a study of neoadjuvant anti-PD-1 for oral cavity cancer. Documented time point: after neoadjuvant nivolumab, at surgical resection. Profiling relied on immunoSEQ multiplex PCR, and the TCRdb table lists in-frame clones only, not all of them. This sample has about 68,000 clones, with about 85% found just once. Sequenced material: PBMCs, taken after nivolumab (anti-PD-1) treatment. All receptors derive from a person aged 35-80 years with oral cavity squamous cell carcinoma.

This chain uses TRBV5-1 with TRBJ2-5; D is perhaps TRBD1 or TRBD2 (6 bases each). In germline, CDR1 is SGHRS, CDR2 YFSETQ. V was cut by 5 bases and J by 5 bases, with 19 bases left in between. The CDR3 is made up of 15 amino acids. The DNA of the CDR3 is TGCGCCAGCAGTTACGGACTATCGAGGGGGGAGACCCAGTACTTC. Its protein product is CASSYGLSRGETQYF.

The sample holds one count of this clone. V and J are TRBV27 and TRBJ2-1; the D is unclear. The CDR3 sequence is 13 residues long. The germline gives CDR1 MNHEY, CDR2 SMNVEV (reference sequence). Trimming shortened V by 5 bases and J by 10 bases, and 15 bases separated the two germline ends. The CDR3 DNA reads TGTGCCAGCAGTCCTGCACTCGGTCGGGAGCAGTTCTTC. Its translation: CASSPALGREQFF.

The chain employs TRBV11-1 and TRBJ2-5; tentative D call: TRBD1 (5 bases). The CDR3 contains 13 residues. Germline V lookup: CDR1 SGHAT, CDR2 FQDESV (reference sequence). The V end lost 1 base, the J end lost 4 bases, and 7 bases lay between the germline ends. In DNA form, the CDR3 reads TGTGCCAGCAGCTTAGGGGGCAGAGAGACCCAGTACTTC. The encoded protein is CASSLGGRETQYF.

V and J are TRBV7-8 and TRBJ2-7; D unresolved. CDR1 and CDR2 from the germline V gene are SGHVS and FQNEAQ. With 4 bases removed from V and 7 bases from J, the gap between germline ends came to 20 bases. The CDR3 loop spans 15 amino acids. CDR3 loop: CASSSRRLVSHEQYF. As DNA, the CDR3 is TGTGCCAGCAGCTCCCGAAGGCTAGTTTCCCATGAGCAGTACTTC.

DNA for the CDR3: TGCGCCAGCAGCCACGTGGACAGGGATAATGAAAAACTGTTTTTT. Protein sequence: CASSHVDRDNEKLFF. The J gene is TRBJ1-4, the V gene TRBV4-1; 8 nucleotides agree with TRBD1. Germline V gene sequence: CDR1 MGHRA, CDR2 YSYEKL. The junction had 4 bases not matched to a gene; V was cut back by 3 bases and J by 4 bases. The CDR3 spans 15 residues.

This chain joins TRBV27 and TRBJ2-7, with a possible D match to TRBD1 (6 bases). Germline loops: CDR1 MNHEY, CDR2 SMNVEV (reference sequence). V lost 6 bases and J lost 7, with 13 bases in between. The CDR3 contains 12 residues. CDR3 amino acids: CASRPNQGEQYF. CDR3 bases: TGTGCCAGCAGACCCAACCAGGGGGAGCAGTACTTC.